This T cell receptor (beta chain) was captured in a study of T cell changes during pregnancy in multiple sclerosis. Some clones are missing from TCRdb's copy, which holds only in-frame ones; the method was immunoSEQ multiplex PCR. The sample contains about 87,000 clones, about 93% of which appear only once. This CDR3 is built from 17 residues. V shed 0 bases, J shed 5 bases, and the junction held 13 bases outside the gene matches. Germline lookup yields CDR1 SNHLY and CDR2 FYNNEI. This sample comprised peripheral blood, obtained in the third trimester of pregnancy. The origin of this receptor is a female donor in good health, enrolled as a control in a pregnancy study. The chain links TRBV2 to TRBJ2-7; 7 nucleotides match TRBD2. The CDR3 region is CASSEALRGGRRNEQYF. CDR3 nucleotide sequence: TGTGCCAGCAGTGAAGCGCTAAGGGGAGGGCGGAGAAACGAGCAGTACTTC.